This entry lists 29 T cell receptor beta chains sequenced from one sample in a study of cytomegalovirus exposure and HLA in healthy donors. Sequencing was performed with immunoSEQ multiplex PCR; in TCRdb, only in-frame clones are kept and a portion is missing. The sample holds 120,000 or so clones, 85% to 90% seen once. Sequences were obtained from PBMCs. These receptors all stem from a woman younger than 35 in good health and CMV-seronegative.

V usage is TRBV27 and J usage is TRBJ2-7, with TRBD2 identical over 10 bases. After removal of 5 bases from V and 1 base from J, the junction contained 5 bases not matched to a gene. There are 15 residues in the CDR3. Germline V gene sequence: CDR1 MNHEY, CDR2 SMNVEV (reference sequence). CDR3: CASSPTAGGSYEQYF. The DNA of the CDR3 is TGTGCCAGCAGTCCCACAGCGGGAGGGTCCTACGAGCAGTACTTC.

This chain joins TRBV7-9 and TRBJ1-5; TRBD1 might be the D (6 bases). This CDR3 contains 17 residues. The ends were cut back, 4 bases at V and 2 bases at J, with 18 bases in the middle. Per the germline V gene, CDR1 is SEHNR and CDR2 is FQNEAQ (reference sequence). CDR3 coding DNA: TGTGCCAGCAGCTCCGACCGGACAGTAGAAGGCAATCAGCCCCAGCATTTT. This codes for CASSSDRTVEGNQPQHF. Looking up the rest from reference TRBV7-9 and TRBJ1-5 gives the full variable domain: DTGVSQNPRHKITKRGQNVTFRCDPISEHNRLYWYRQTLGQGPEFLTYFQNEAQLEKSRLLSDRFSAERPKGSFSTLEIQRTEQGDSAMYLCASSSDRTVEGNQPQHFGDGTRLSIL.

The rearrangement links TRBV6-1 to TRBJ1-1; D is unclear. The germline CDR1 and CDR2 sequences are MNHNS and SASEGT. Trimming took 4 bases from V and 1 from J, leaving 10 bases between them. The length of the CDR3 is 14 residues. Here the CDR3 reads CASSGASPNTEAFF. CDR3 coding DNA: TGTGCCAGCAGTGGGGCCAGCCCGAACACTGAAGCTTTCTTT.

The V gene is TRBV19, the J gene TRBJ2-7; 15 bases fit TRBD2. The CDR3 sequence is 16 residues long. CDR1 and CDR2 from the germline V gene are LNHDA and SQIVND (reference sequence). Trimming removed 5 bases from V and 0 bases from J; junction bases left unmatched: 2. The CDR3: CASSRTSGRVSYEQYF. CDR3 nucleotide sequence: TGTGCCAGTAGTCGGACTAGCGGGAGGGTCTCCTACGAGCAGTACTTC.

A single count supports this clone. The V gene is TRBV15, the J gene TRBJ2-6, with D perhaps given as TRBD1 or TRBD2 (9 bases each). Germline V lookup: CDR1 LNHNV, CDR2 YYDKDF (reference sequence). V lost 2 bases and J 1 base, leaving 33 bases between the germline ends. This CDR3 is built from 24 residues. DNA for the CDR3: TGTGCCACCAGCAGATTTGCTTCCGGGACAGGGCGGTTAGCGGGAGTTTCTGGGGCCAACGTCCTGACTTTC. It yields the protein CATSRFASGTGRLAGVSGANVLTF.

The J gene is TRBJ2-7, the V gene TRBV28; a possible D gene is TRBD2 (5 bases). Trimming left V 4 bases short and J 4 bases short, with 14 bases between. Germline V gene lookup returns CDR1 MDHEN and CDR2 SYDVKM. This CDR3 has 14 amino acids. The CDR3 DNA follows: TGTGCCAGCAGTTACCCTGAGGGCGGGTACGAGCAGTACTTC. This encodes CASSYPEGGYEQYF.

V and J are TRBV11-2 and TRBJ2-1, with D tentatively TRBD2 (5 bases). This CDR3 has 15 residues. Trimming pared 3 bases from V and 0 bases from J, leaving 9 bases between. Per the germline V gene, CDR1 is SGHAT and CDR2 is FQNNGV. CDR3 in amino acids: CASSFTSGSYNEQFF. The CDR3 DNA reads TGTGCCAGCAGCTTTACCAGCGGCTCCTACAATGAGCAGTTCTTC.

This chain connects TRBV27 to TRBJ1-1; no reliable D call. The CDR3 is 16 residues long. The V gene's germline CDR1 is MNHEY and CDR2 SMNVEV (reference sequence). Between the trimmed V and J ends, which lost 0 bases and 0 bases, there was a span of 11 bases. For the CDR3, the DNA is TGTGCCAGCAGTTTATCACGACACCTACTGAACACTGAAGCTTTCTTT. Protein product: CASSLSRHLLNTEAFF.

This sequence joins TRBV10-3 and TRBJ1-5, with D possibly matching TRBD1 (6 bases). CDR3 length: 13 amino acids. V lost 4 bases and J lost 4, with 8 bases in between. From germline, CDR1 is ENHRY and CDR2 SYGVKD. CDR3 amino acids: CAISAGENQPQHF. The DNA for the CDR3 is TGTGCCATCAGTGCAGGGGAGAATCAGCCCCAGCATTTT.

The rearrangement joins TRBV6-6 to TRBJ1-2, with D possibly being TRBD1 (6 bases). In germline, CDR1 is MNHNY, CDR2 SVGAGI (reference sequence). V lost 7 bases and J 5 bases, leaving 14 bases between the germline ends. The CDR3 has 13 amino acids. In nucleotides, the CDR3 is TGTGCCAGCACCAAAGGGGGGGGATATGGCTACACCTTC. Translating gives CASTKGGGYGYTF.

This clone has only a few counts. The chain employs TRBV7-2 and TRBJ2-7; 15 nucleotides align to TRBD2. Germline assignment: CDR1 SGHTA and CDR2 FQGNSA. Trimming cost V 7 bases and J 6 bases; bases outside gene matches: 7. The CDR3 runs 15 residues. The CDR3 region has the DNA TGTGCCAGCAACCCGGGGACTAGCGGGAGGTTCGAGCAGTACTTC. Translation gives CASNPGTSGRFEQYF.

The chain couples TRBV6-1 to TRBJ2-7, with 11 bases lining up with TRBD1. The CDR3 sequence is 15 residues long. Per germline, CDR1 MNHNS and CDR2 SASEGT. J gave up 3 bases and V 1 base, and 2 bases lay outside the gene matches. The CDR3 sequence: CASSEGTGGFYEQYF. The CDR3 bases are TGTGCCAGCAGTGAAGGGACAGGGGGCTTCTACGAGCAGTACTTC.

The genes are TRBV28 and TRBJ2-5, with 7 positions matching TRBD2. Per germline, CDR1 MDHEN and CDR2 SYDVKM. The length of the CDR3 is 14 residues. V gave up 4 bases and J gave up 5 bases; unmatched junction bases: 7. The CDR3: CASSSTGGGETQYF. Written as DNA, the CDR3 is TGTGCCAGCAGTTCCACGGGGGGAGGGGAGACCCAGTACTTC.

The chain has TRBV19 and TRBJ1-5, with 7 nucleotides matching TRBD1. The V segment lost 9 bases and the J segment 7 bases; nucleotides outside the gene matches: 9. CDR3 length equals 13 residues. CDR1 is LNHDA and CDR2 is SQIVND in the germline V gene (reference sequence). The CDR3 is CASSPTGQQPQHF. The CDR3, as DNA: TGTGCCAGCAGTCCCACGGGACAGCAGCCCCAGCATTTT.

V is TRBV14 and J is TRBJ2-1, with 9 bases matching TRBD1. This CDR3 comprises 14 residues. From germline, CDR1 is SGHDN and CDR2 FVKESK. V dropped 4 bases and J dropped 8; count of bases not matched to a gene: 6. CDR3 loop: CASSLARTGDEQFF. CDR3 bases: TGTGCCAGCAGCCTAGCTAGGACAGGGGATGAGCAGTTCTTC.

This sequence joins TRBV25-1 and TRBJ2-7; D call uncertain. V was trimmed by 6 bases and J by 3 bases, leaving 18 bases between them. The CDR3 extends over 15 amino acids. From germline, CDR1 is MGHDK and CDR2 SYGVNS. The CDR3 coding sequence is TGTGCCAGCAGCGCAGTAGACCCGGCGGTCTACGAGCAGTACTTC. Residues: CASSAVDPAVYEQYF.

The CDR3, as DNA: TGTGCCAGCAGCTTAGGGGACAGGGGTTTGGAACTGTTTTTT. It is translated as CASSLGDRGLELFF. The chain carries TRBV7-6 and TRBJ1-4; the match to TRBD1 covers 10 bases. Germline V gene data show CDR1 as SGHVS and CDR2 as FNYEAQ. Losses at the gene ends were 1 base for V and 12 bases for J; bases not matched to a gene: 5. The CDR3 extends over 14 amino acids.

The V call is TRBV27, the J call TRBJ2-7, with TRBD2 matching over 7 bases. Looked up from germline, CDR1 is MNHEY and CDR2 is SMNVEV (reference sequence). The CDR3 consists of 14 residues. J lost 7 bases, V lost 4 bases, and 10 bases had no gene match. Here the CDR3 reads CASSSTPSSGEQYF. Written as DNA, the CDR3 is TGTGCCAGCAGTTCCACTCCCTCTAGCGGTGAGCAGTACTTC.

This clone came up once. The V gene is TRBV6-4, the J gene TRBJ1-6; D call uncertain. From germline, CDR1 is MRHNA and CDR2 SNTAGT. V was shortened by 6 bases and J by 7 bases, with 16 bases between the two germline ends. The CDR3 runs 15 residues. The CDR3 coding sequence is TGTGCCAGCAGGGCGGATTCGGGTTCCAATTCACCCCTCCACTTT. This gives the protein CASRADSGSNSPLHF.

The chain joins TRBV30 to TRBJ2-3; 16 nucleotides match TRBD2. V was clipped by 5 bases and J by 5 bases; unmatched bases: 10. The germline V gene has CDR1 GTSNPN and CDR2 SVGIG (reference sequence). The CDR3 is 17 amino acids. CDR3 DNA sequence: TGTGCCTGGGAACACTTGGGACTAGCGGGGGGGATAGATACGCAGTATTTT. Translated, it gives CAWEHLGLAGGIDTQYF. Variable domain in full (rest from reference TRBV30 and TRBJ2-3): SQTIHQWPATLVQPVGSPLSLECTVEGTSNPNLYWYRQAAGRGLQLLFYSVGIGQISSEVPQNLSASRPQDRQFILSSKKLLLSDSGFYLCAWEHLGLAGGIDTQYFGPGTRLTVL.

This clone was observed once. V usage is TRBV5-4 and J usage is TRBJ2-2, with 7 bases fitting TRBD1. V shed 5 bases and J 6 bases; nucleotides not matched to a gene: 7. The CDR3 spans 14 residues. CDR1 and CDR2 (germline): SGHNT, YYREEE (reference sequence). CDR3 sequence (DNA): TGTGCCAGCAGTTACGCCGGACAGGCCGGGGAGCTGTTTTTT. It codes for CASSYAGQAGELFF.

The chain is built from TRBV27 and TRBJ2-1, with 9 bases that match TRBD2. V shed 3 bases, J shed 6 bases, and the junction held 6 bases outside the gene matches. Germline V gene sequence: CDR1 MNHEY, CDR2 SMNVEV (reference sequence). The CDR3 length is 15 residues. The CDR3 region has the DNA TGTGCCAGCAGTTTCCGGCGGGGGGGCCTCAATGAGCAGTTCTTC. It yields the protein CASSFRRGGLNEQFF.

The count of this clone is one. The V and J genes are TRBV9 and TRBJ2-1, with TRBD2 identical over 7 bases. In germline, CDR1 is SGDLS, CDR2 YYNGEE. J gave up 4 bases and V 4 bases, and 14 bases lay outside the gene matches. This CDR3 is 17 amino acids long. The CDR3 protein is CASSPLPSGGGYNEQFF. Written as DNA, the CDR3 is TGTGCCAGCAGCCCCCTACCGTCGGGGGGAGGTTACAATGAGCAGTTCTTC.

The J gene is TRBJ1-3, the V gene TRBV7-9; D gene unclear. Germline assignment: CDR1 SEHNR and CDR2 FQNEAQ (reference sequence). The CDR3 runs to 13 residues. The DNA of the CDR3 is TGTGCTTTGCGGGCGAGCTCTGGAAACACCATATATTTT. Its translation is CALRASSGNTIYF.

The rearrangement links TRBV15 to TRBJ2-1; no reliable D call. Germline V lookup: CDR1 LNHNV, CDR2 YYDKDF (reference sequence). V lost 4 bases and J lost 6, with 7 bases in between. The CDR3 extends over 12 amino acids. As DNA, the CDR3 is TGTGCCACCAGCATAGTAGCCAATGAGCAGTTCTTC. It specifies CATSIVANEQFF.

The chain carries TRBV6-5 and TRBJ1-2; 7 bases agree with TRBD1. The V gene end was trimmed by 3 bases and the J gene end by 8 bases; junction bases not matched to a gene: 9. The CDR3 covers 14 residues. CDR1 is MNHEY and CDR2 is SVGAGI in the germline V gene. CDR3: CASSYDRVQGGYTF. The CDR3 DNA sequence: TGTGCCAGCAGTTATGACAGGGTTCAGGGGGGCTACACCTTC.

This rearrangement joins TRBV2 to TRBJ2-7; perhaps TRBD1 as D (5 bases). V was shortened by 5 bases and J by 6 bases, with 17 bases between the two germline ends. CDR3 length: 14 residues. Germline loops: CDR1 SNHLY, CDR2 FYNNEI. CDR3 DNA: TGTGCCAGCAGTTCAGGGTTCCGCCCTGGCGAGCAGTACTTC. It translates to CASSSGFRPGEQYF.

This chain connects TRBV15 to TRBJ1-6, with D possibly TRBD1 on 6 matching bases. Per germline, CDR1 LNHNV and CDR2 YYDKDF (reference sequence). The CDR3 contains 14 residues. The V end was cut by 5 bases, the J end by 6 bases, with 11 bases between. The CDR3 sequence: CATSLGQTNSPLHF. The DNA of the CDR3 is TGTGCCACCAGCCTCGGACAGACTAATTCACCCCTCCACTTT. Drawing the rest from reference TRBV15 and TRBJ1-6, the complete variable domain is DAMVIQNPRYQVTQFGKPVTLSCSQTLNHNVMYWYQQKSSQAPKLLFHYYDKDFNNEADTPDNFQSRRPNTSFCFLDIRSPGLGDTAMYLCATSLGQTNSPLHFGNGTRLTVT.

The CDR3 nucleotides are TGTGCCAGCAGCCCCTATGGGGGGGCTACTGAAGCTTTCTTT. Amino acid sequence: CASSPYGGATEAFF. This chain joins TRBV7-3 and TRBJ1-1; weak D call: TRBD1 (6 bases). V shed 5 bases and J shed 5 bases, with 15 bases lying between them. The V gene's germline CDR1 is SGHTA and CDR2 FQGTGA. CDR3 length: 14 residues.